This T cell receptor beta chain derives from a study of T cell responses to AZD1222 COVID-19 vaccine. Pooling was applied to second doses at about 4 or about 12 weeks. Unmatched junction bases numbered 9, after V lost 6 bases and J lost 8 bases. Per germline, CDR1 MNHEY and CDR2 SVGAGI. The CDR3 is made up of 14 amino acids. The protocol was immunoSEQ multiplex PCR, while the TCRdb copy is restricted to in-frame clones and leaves out a portion. Of about 110,000 clones in the sample, 80% to 95% were seen once. Overall study results and limits: Repertoires in all cases were sampled only once the peak T cell response had passed. Nearly half of the spike-specific TCRs reportedly recognize variant regions that carry no mutations. Vaccine-related CD4 TCRs covered spike, predominating at 160-218 and 743-854.

As to this clone: The target antigen is unknown.

The sequenced sample was peripheral blood, obtained 28 days after the second AZD1222 dose. This receptor was obtained from an adult who received the AZD1222 COVID-19 vaccine. The rearrangement uses TRBV6-5 and TRBJ1-4; 7 bases map to TRBD1. CDR3 in amino acids: CASRPTGRSEKLFF. The CDR3, as DNA: TGTGCCAGCAGACCGACAGGGCGAAGCGAAAAACTGTTTTTT.